One sample yielded the 30 T cell receptor beta chains listed below, sequenced in a study of blood T cell repertoires in COVID-19. Clones were sequenced by immunoSEQ multiplex PCR, and TCRdb holds only the in-frame ones, with some missing. The sample shows some 80,000 clones, less than 85% of them seen only once. Source material: peripheral blood. Every receptor here comes from an elderly woman with active or convalescent COVID-19.

This clone was recorded at least ten times. The rearrangement uses TRBV15 and TRBJ2-1; possibly TRBD1 for D (5 bases). Trimming stripped 3 bases from V and 8 bases from J, with 14 bases between. The length of the CDR3 is 14 residues. CDR1 and CDR2 from the germline V gene are LNHNV and YYDKDF (reference sequence). The CDR3 bases are TGTGCCACCAGCAGTAGGATACAGGCATATGAGCAGTTCTTC. Protein product: CATSSRIQAYEQFF.

The chain carries TRBV10-2 and TRBJ1-6, with 7 bases that match TRBD1. The V gene end was trimmed by 5 bases and the J gene end by 11 bases; junction bases not matched to a gene: 9. The CDR3 totals 14 residues. Germline V CDR1 and CDR2: WSHSY, SAAADI. The CDR3: CASSLGTVETPLHF. CDR3 nucleotide sequence: TGCGCCAGCAGTCTTGGGACAGTCGAGACACCCCTCCACTTT.

This chain links TRBV30 with TRBJ2-3, with 10 bases identical to TRBD2. The CDR3 has 16 amino acids. Germline values: CDR1 GTSNPN, CDR2 SVGIG (reference sequence). The J segment lost 0 bases and the V segment lost 1 base, leaving 4 bases of the junction unmatched. CDR3 coding DNA: TGTGCCTGGAGTGGGCTAGCGGGAGTAAGCACAGATACGCAGTATTTT. It codes for CAWSGLAGVSTDTQYF.

The CDR3 region is CAWTPSGRPPSYNEQFF. The DNA of the CDR3 is TGTGCCTGGACTCCTAGCGGGAGGCCCCCTTCATACAATGAGCAGTTCTTC. V is TRBV30 and J is TRBJ2-1; 11 bases are a match to TRBD2. The CDR3 runs 17 residues. V trimming: 4 bases; J trimming: 4 bases; junction bases outside the gene matches: 12. CDR1 is GTSNPN, CDR2 SVGIG, per germline (reference sequence).

The J gene is TRBJ1-4, the V gene TRBV25-1; no clear D. From germline, CDR1 is MGHDK and CDR2 SYGVNS. There are 17 residues in the CDR3. V lost 2 bases to trimming and J lost 1 base, with 14 bases between them. The CDR3 region is CASSERGGMGTNEKLFF. CDR3 coding DNA: TGTGCCAGCAGTGAAAGAGGAGGGATGGGAACTAATGAAAAACTGTTTTTT. Filled out from reference TRBV25-1 and TRBJ1-4, the complete variable domain reads EADIYQTPRYLVIGTGKKITLECSQTMGHDKMYWYQQDPGMELHLIHYSYGVNSTEKGDLSSESTVSRIRTEHFPLTLESARPSHTSQYLCASSERGGMGTNEKLFFGSGTQLSVL.

The CDR3, as DNA: TGTGCCAGCAGCCAAGCCTACGAAAGACAGAACACTGAAGCTTTCTTT. This translates into CASSQAYERQNTEAFF. The chain employs TRBV4-2 and TRBJ1-1; D is unclear. The CDR3 has 16 amino acids. The V gene lost 1 base and the J gene lost 1 base, with 13 bases spanning the gap. The germline V gene encodes CDR1 LGHNA and CDR2 YNFKEQ.

The chain is built from TRBV23-1 and TRBJ2-5; D possibly corresponds to TRBD1 (6 bases). TRBV23-1 is an ORF, and what it does is uncertain. The CDR3 is 15 residues long. Trimming removed 2 bases from V and 3 bases from J, with 13 bases in between. The CDR3 is CASSQRFGQKETQYF. The CDR3 DNA reads TGCGCCAGCAGTCAAAGGTTTGGACAGAAAGAGACCCAGTACTTC.

The CDR3 bases are TGTGCCAGCAGCCAGCGACAGGGGAGGAATCAGCCCCAGCATTTT. It translates to CASSQRQGRNQPQHF. The chain has TRBV3-1 (or the pseudogene TRBV3-2) and TRBJ1-5; 8 bases are a match to TRBD1. The germline V gene encodes CDR1 LGHDT and CDR2 YNNKEL (reference sequence). Trimming took 3 bases from V and 4 from J; bases not matched to a gene: 5. The CDR3 loop spans 15 amino acids.

This clone was detected only once. The chain links TRBV5-4 to TRBJ2-5; 8 positions match TRBD1. The CDR3 runs 15 residues. The germline gives CDR1 SGHNT, CDR2 YYREEE (reference sequence). V trimming: 4 bases; J trimming: 2 bases; junction bases outside the gene matches: 7. The CDR3 DNA is TGTGCCAGCAGCGCACAACAGGGGGTTCAAGAGACCCAGTACTTC. Protein sequence: CASSAQQGVQETQYF.

The chain couples TRBV19 to TRBJ1-1, with D perhaps matching TRBD1 (6 bases). This CDR3 region has 13 residues. Germline V gene lookup returns CDR1 LNHDA and CDR2 SQIVND (reference sequence). The V end lost 5 bases, the J end lost 13 bases, and 20 bases lay between the germline ends. Here the CDR3 reads CASSVTTGPRGFF. The CDR3 nucleotides are TGTGCCAGTAGTGTCACTACAGGGCCTCGAGGTTTCTTT.

CDR3 bases: TGTGCCAGCAGTTTTTCTCATGGCTACACCTTC. This gives the protein CASSFSHGYTF. The chain carries TRBV28 and TRBJ1-2, with D uncertain. The CDR3 sequence is 11 residues long. V lost 3 bases and J lost 6, with 5 bases in between. Germline V gene sequence: CDR1 MDHEN, CDR2 SYDVKM.

V usage is TRBV2 and J usage is TRBJ1-6; 7 nucleotides line up with TRBD1. The CDR3 is 15 amino acids. V shed 6 bases, J shed 6 bases, and the junction held 8 bases outside the gene matches. Looked up from germline, CDR1 is SNHLY and CDR2 is FYNNEI. The chain's CDR3 is CASSAGGSSNSPLHF. The CDR3, as DNA: TGTGCCAGCAGCGCAGGGGGTTCGTCTAATTCACCCCTCCACTTT.

The chain recombines TRBV6-5 with TRBJ2-1, with no clear D. Germline values: CDR1 MNHEY, CDR2 SVGAGI. The V and J ends lost 5 bases and 9 bases respectively, with 8 bases between them. The CDR3 has 11 amino acids. The CDR3 sequence is CASSLLLEQFF. In DNA form, the CDR3 reads TGTGCCAGCAGTCTACTCCTTGAGCAGTTCTTC.

This clone was seen ten or more times. The rearrangement links TRBV27 to TRBJ1-2; possibly TRBD1 for D (6 bases). The V end lost 3 bases, the J end lost 6 bases, and 11 bases lay between the germline ends. This CDR3 spans 13 amino acids. Germline lookup yields CDR1 MNHEY and CDR2 SMNVEV (reference sequence). This chain's CDR3 is CASSFGGADGYTF. The CDR3 nucleotides read TGTGCCAGCAGTTTTGGGGGGGCGGATGGCTACACCTTC.

V usage is TRBV14 and J usage is TRBJ1-2; maybe TRBD1 (6 bases). CDR3 length: 19 amino acids. V lost 2 bases to trimming and J lost 2 bases, with 24 bases between them. In germline, CDR1 is SGHDN, CDR2 FVKESK. CDR3 bases: TGTGCCAGCAGCCAAAATACCCTTATGCGTTGGGGGGGCAACTATGGCTACACCTTC. Its protein is CASSQNTLMRWGGNYGYTF.

This chain connects TRBV6-2 or TRBV6-3 to TRBJ1-5; 7 bases line up with TRBD1. The germline CDR1 and CDR2 sequences are MNHEY and SVGEGT. V lost 5 bases to trimming and J lost 4 bases; unmatched junction nucleotides: 5. The CDR3 extends over 14 amino acids. The CDR3 DNA sequence: TGTGCCAGCAGTGTTTCAGGGGGTAATCAGCCCCAGCATTTT. Protein: CASSVSGGNQPQHF.

The V and J genes are TRBV19 and TRBJ2-3; 7 bases line up with TRBD1. This CDR3 has 14 amino acids. V gave up 5 bases and J gave up 7 bases; unmatched junction bases: 9. Germline CDR1 and CDR2: LNHDA and SQIVND (reference sequence). In nucleotides, the CDR3 is TGTGCCAGTAGTGGCCGGGACAGACTAAATACGCAGTATTTT. Translating gives CASSGRDRLNTQYF.

V gene TRBV7-2 combines with J gene TRBJ2-7; possibly TRBD2 for D (8 bases). V lost 3 bases to trimming and J lost 2 bases, with 17 bases between them. Germline loops: CDR1 SGHTA, CDR2 FQGNSA. The CDR3 is 16 residues long. The CDR3 nucleotides read TGTGCCAGCAGCTTTAGCGGGACAGTCGTTACCTACGAGCAGTACTTC. Residues: CASSFSGTVVTYEQYF.

This sequence joins TRBV4-1 and TRBJ2-1; D ambiguous. CDR1 is MGHRA and CDR2 is YSYEKL in the germline V gene. There are 15 residues in the CDR3. Trimming removed 4 bases from V and 0 bases from J, with 10 bases in between. CDR3 DNA sequence: TGCGCCAGCAGCCTAAATCCTTACTCCTACAATGAGCAGTTCTTC. Translation gives CASSLNPYSYNEQFF.

V usage is TRBV7-8 and J usage is TRBJ2-1; 8 bases align to TRBD2. Germline CDR1 reads SGHVS; CDR2 reads FQNEAQ. The CDR3 totals 16 residues. V dropped 5 bases and J dropped 0; count of bases not matched to a gene: 6. In DNA, the CDR3 is TGTGCCAGCAGCCCTTCGGGAGGGGGCTCCTACAATGAGCAGTTCTTC. It specifies CASSPSGGGSYNEQFF. The full variable domain, in which reference TRBV7-8 and TRBJ2-1 provide the parts outside the CDR3, is GAGVSQSPRYKVAKRGQDVALRCDPISGHVSLFWYQQALGQGPEFLTYFQNEAQLDKSGLPSDRFFAERPEGSVSTLKIQRTQQEDSAVYLCASSPSGGGSYNEQFFGPGTRLTVL.

The genes are TRBV27 and TRBJ2-1; TRBD1 might be the D (5 bases). There are 15 residues in the CDR3. Per the germline V gene, CDR1 is MNHEY and CDR2 is SMNVEV (reference sequence). The ends were cut back, 4 bases at V and 6 bases at J, with 16 bases in the middle. DNA of the CDR3: TGTGCCAGCAGTTCTCAAAGGGGCATGGGCAATGAGCAGTTCTTC. Amino acid sequence: CASSSQRGMGNEQFF.

The chain employs TRBV19 and TRBJ1-5; 9 nucleotides line up with TRBD1. CDR3 length: 14 amino acids. CDR1 and CDR2 from the germline V gene are LNHDA and SQIVND (reference sequence). The V segment lost 10 bases and the J segment 5 bases; nucleotides outside the gene matches: 9. This chain's CDR3 is CAIPPGQGDQPQHF. The CDR3, as DNA: TGTGCCATTCCACCGGGACAGGGAGATCAGCCCCAGCATTTT.

This clone was seen only a few times. The gene calls are TRBV5-1 and TRBJ2-3; 14 bases match TRBD2. Germline-derived CDR1 and CDR2 are SGHRS and YFSETQ. With 6 bases clipped from V and 5 bases from J, the junction kept 8 bases outside the gene matches. The CDR3 extends over 16 amino acids. CDR3 sequence reads: CASTRLAGGPLDTQYF. The CDR3 nucleotides are TGCGCCAGCACTCGACTAGCGGGAGGGCCGTTAGATACGCAGTATTTT. Combining the CDR3 with reference TRBV5-1 and TRBJ2-3 gives the whole variable domain KAGVTQTPRYLIKTRGQQVTLSCSPISGHRSVSWYQQTPGQGLQFLFEYFSETQRNKGNFPGRFSGRQFSNSRSEMNVSTLELGDSALYLCASTRLAGGPLDTQYFGPGTRLTVL.

This chain joins TRBV29-1 and TRBJ2-3; possibly TRBD1 for D (6 bases). The V end was cut by 7 bases, the J end by 6 bases, with 11 bases between. Germline V gene data show CDR1 as SQVTM and CDR2 as ANQGSEA. The CDR3 length is 11 residues. CDR3 DNA: TGCAGCGCCCCTGGGGGCGATACGCAGTATTTT. The encoded protein is CSAPGGDTQYF.

This clone appeared a single time. The V gene is TRBV14, the J gene TRBJ2-7, with 8 bases fitting TRBD1. CDR1 SGHDN and CDR2 FVKESK come from the germline V gene. With V trimmed by 4 bases and J by 12 bases, 8 bases remained unmatched. There are 12 residues in the CDR3. The CDR3 loop reads CASSRLGQGLYF. In DNA, the CDR3 is TGTGCCAGCAGCCGCCTCGGACAGGGTTTGTACTTC.

This clone was observed a handful of times. The chain has TRBV12-3 or TRBV12-4 and TRBJ1-6; possible D gene TRBD1, 5 bases. This CDR3 region has 11 residues. V was trimmed by 8 bases and J by 7 bases, leaving 6 bases between them. The CDR3 is CASPGNSPLHF. The CDR3 bases are TGTGCCAGCCCAGGGAATTCACCCCTCCACTTT.

The chain links TRBV27 to TRBJ1-1; unclear D gene. Germline V gives CDR1 MNHEY, CDR2 SMNVEV (reference sequence). The CDR3 totals 13 residues. V lost 7 bases, J lost 0 bases, and 9 bases lay in between. CDR3 bases: TGTGCCAGCATCGGGTTAGTGAACACTGAAGCTTTCTTT. Translating gives CASIGLVNTEAFF.

This clone was recorded only once. The chain combines TRBV7-9 with TRBJ2-1; TRBD2 might be the D (6 bases). The V and J ends lost 5 bases and 4 bases respectively, with 12 bases between them. This CDR3 is 14 amino acids long. Germline CDR1 and CDR2: SEHNR and FQNEAQ (reference sequence). CDR3 in amino acids: CASSPAAGYNEQFF. CDR3 DNA sequence: TGTGCCAGCAGCCCAGCCGCGGGATACAATGAGCAGTTCTTC.

The chain is built from TRBV5-1 and TRBJ2-2; 7 positions match TRBD2. From germline, CDR1 is SGHRS and CDR2 YFSETQ. Trimming cost V 2 bases and J 4 bases; bases outside gene matches: 11. The CDR3 totals 17 residues. This CDR3 reads CASSLSAGSVGTGELFF. DNA for the CDR3: TGCGCCAGCAGCTTATCAGCGGGATCCGTGGGCACCGGGGAGCTGTTTTTT. Together with reference TRBV5-1 and TRBJ2-2, the CDR3 gives the full variable domain: KAGVTQTPRYLIKTRGQQVTLSCSPISGHRSVSWYQQTPGQGLQFLFEYFSETQRNKGNFPGRFSGRQFSNSRSEMNVSTLELGDSALYLCASSLSAGSVGTGELFFGEGSRLTVL.

This chain links TRBV4-1 with TRBJ2-7; 7 positions agree with TRBD1. Germline CDR1 and CDR2: MGHRA and YSYEKL. Unmatched junction bases numbered 5, after V lost 5 bases and J lost 1 base. CDR3 size: 14 residues. CDR3 residues: CASSGLTGSYEQYF. The CDR3 DNA is TGCGCCAGCAGCGGTTTGACAGGGTCCTACGAGCAGTACTTC.